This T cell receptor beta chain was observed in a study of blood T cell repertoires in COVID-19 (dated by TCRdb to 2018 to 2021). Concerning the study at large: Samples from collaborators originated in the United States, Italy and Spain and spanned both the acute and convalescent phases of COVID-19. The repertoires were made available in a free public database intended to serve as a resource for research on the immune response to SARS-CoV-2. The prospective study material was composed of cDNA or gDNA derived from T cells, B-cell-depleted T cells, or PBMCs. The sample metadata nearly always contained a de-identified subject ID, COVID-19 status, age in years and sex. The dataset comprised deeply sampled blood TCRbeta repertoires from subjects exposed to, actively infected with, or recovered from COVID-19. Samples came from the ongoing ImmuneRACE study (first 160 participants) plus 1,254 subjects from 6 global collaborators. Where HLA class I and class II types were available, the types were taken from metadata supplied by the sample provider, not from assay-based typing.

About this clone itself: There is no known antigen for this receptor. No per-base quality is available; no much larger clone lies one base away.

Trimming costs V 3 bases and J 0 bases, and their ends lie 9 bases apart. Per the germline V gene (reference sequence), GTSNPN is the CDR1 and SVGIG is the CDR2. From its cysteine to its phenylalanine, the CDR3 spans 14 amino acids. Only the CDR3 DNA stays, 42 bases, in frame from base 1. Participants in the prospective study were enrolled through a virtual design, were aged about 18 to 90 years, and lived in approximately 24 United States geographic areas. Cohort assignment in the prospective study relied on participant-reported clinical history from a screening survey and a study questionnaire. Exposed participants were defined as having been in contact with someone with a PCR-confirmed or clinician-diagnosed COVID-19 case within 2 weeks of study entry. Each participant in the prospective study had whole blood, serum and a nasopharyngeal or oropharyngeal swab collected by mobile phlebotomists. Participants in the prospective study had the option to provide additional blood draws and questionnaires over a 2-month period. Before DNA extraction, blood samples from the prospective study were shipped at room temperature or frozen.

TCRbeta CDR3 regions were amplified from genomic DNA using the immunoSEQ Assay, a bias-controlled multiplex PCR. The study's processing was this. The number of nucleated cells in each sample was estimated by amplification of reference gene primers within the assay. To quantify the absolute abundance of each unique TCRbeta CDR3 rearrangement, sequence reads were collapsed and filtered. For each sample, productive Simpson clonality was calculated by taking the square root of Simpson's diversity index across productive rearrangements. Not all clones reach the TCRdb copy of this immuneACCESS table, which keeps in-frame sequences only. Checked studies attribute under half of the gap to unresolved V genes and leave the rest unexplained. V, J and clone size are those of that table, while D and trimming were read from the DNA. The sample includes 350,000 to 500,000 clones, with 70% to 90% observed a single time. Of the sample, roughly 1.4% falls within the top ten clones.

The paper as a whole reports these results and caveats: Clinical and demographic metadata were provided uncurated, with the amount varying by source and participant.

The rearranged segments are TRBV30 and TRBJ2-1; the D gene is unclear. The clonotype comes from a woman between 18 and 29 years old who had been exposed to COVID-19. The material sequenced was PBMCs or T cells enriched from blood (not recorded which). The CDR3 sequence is CAWRQISSYNEQFF. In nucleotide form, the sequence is TGTGCCTGGAGACAGATAAGCTCCTACAATGAGCAGTTCTTC.